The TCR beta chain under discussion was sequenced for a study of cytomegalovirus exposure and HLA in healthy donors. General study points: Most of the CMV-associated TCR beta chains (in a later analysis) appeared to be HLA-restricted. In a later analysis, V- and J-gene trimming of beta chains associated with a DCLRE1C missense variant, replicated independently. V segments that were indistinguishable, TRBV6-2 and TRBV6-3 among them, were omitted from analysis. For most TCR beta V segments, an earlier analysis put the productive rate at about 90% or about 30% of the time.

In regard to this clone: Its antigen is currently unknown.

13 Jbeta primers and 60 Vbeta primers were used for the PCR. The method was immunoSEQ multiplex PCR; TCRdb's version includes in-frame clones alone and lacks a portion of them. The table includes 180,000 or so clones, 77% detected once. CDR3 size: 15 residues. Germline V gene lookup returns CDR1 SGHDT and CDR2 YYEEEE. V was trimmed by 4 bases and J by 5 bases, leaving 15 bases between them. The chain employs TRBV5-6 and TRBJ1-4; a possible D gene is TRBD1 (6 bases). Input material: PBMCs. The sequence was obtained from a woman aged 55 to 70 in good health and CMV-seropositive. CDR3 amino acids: CASSARGGRNEKLFF. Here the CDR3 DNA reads TGTGCCAGCAGCGCTCGAGGGGGTCGGAATGAAAAACTGTTTTTT.